This paragraph reports one T cell receptor (beta chain). The antigen is not known. This record comes from a study of cytomegalovirus exposure and HLA in healthy donors. Profiled with immunoSEQ multiplex PCR; TCRdb holds only in-frame clones, not every one. The sample has around 54,000 clones; approximately 89% are singletons. V shed 6 bases, J shed 4 bases, and the junction held 4 bases outside the gene matches. The germline gives CDR1 MNHNY, CDR2 SVGAGI (reference sequence). The CDR3 runs 13 residues. General study results and limits: The authors confirmed in vitro that a few CMV-associated chains were specific for CMV antigens. The study designated over 150 TCR beta chains cytomegalovirus-associated. Reported results showed that the classifier diagnosed cytomegalovirus status with high specificity and sensitivity.

Sequencing used PBMCs. The gene calls are TRBV6-6 and TRBJ2-7; TRBD2 matches 9 bases. This clonotype was obtained from a woman in her late teens or twenties in good health and CMV-seropositive. The CDR3 DNA follows: TGTGCCAGCAGCCTGGGACTAGCTTACGAGCAGTACTTC. Protein sequence: CASSLGLAYEQYF.